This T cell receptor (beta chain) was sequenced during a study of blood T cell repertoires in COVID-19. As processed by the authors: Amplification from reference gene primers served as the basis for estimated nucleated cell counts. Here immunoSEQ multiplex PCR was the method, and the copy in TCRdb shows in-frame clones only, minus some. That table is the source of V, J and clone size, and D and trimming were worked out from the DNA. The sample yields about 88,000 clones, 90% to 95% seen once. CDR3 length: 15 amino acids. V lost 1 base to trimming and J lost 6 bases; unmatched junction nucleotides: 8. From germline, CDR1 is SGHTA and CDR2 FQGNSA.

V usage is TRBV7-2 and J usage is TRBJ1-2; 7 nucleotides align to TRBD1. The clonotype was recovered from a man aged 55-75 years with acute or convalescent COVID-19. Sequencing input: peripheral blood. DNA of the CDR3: TGTGCCAGCAGCTTAGACCCACGTGGACAGGATGGCTACACCTTC. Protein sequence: CASSLDPRGQDGYTF.